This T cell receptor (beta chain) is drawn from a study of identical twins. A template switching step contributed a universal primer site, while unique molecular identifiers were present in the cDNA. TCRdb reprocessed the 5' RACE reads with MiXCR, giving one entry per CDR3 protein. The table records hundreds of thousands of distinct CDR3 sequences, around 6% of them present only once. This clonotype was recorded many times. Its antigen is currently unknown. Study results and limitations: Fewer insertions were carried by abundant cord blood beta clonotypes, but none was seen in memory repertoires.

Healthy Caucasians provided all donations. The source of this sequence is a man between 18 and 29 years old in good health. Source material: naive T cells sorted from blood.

CDR3: CASSLASSGYEQYF. CDR3 in DNA: TGTGCCAGCAGCTTAGCGTCTAGCGGCTACGAGCAGTACTTC. V gene TRBV7-2 combines with J gene TRBJ2-7; the match to TRBD2 covers 7 bases. CDR3 length equals 14 residues. Germline loops: CDR1 SGHTA, CDR2 FQGNSA. The junction had 2 bases not matched to a gene; V was cut back by 0 bases and J by 3 bases.